One and the same sample provided the 10 T cell receptor beta chains below, sequenced in a study of shared T cell receptors in the human thymus. Sequenced by immunoSEQ multiplex PCR; TCRdb stores in-frame clones only, minus some. Found here are some 760,000 clones, approximately 85% of them singletons; the top ten hold roughly 0.01%. These sequences were also reported in another study, on human thymus T cells.

The sample taken for sequencing was thymocytes. The receptor source for this set is a girl under three years old with a congenital heart defect.

This clone was observed a handful of times. The chain recombines TRBV6-1 with TRBJ2-7; TRBD1 matches 8 bases. The CDR3 runs 13 residues. The junction had 7 bases not matched to a gene; V was cut back by 8 bases and J by 4 bases. Germline V gene lookup returns CDR1 MNHNS and CDR2 SASEGT. The CDR3 reads CASLLDRGYEQYF. CDR3 DNA sequence: TGTGCCAGCCTCCTTGACAGGGGATACGAGCAGTACTTC.

The chain is built from TRBV5-6 and TRBJ2-2; D perhaps matches TRBD2 (6 bases). Germline V CDR1 and CDR2: SGHDT, YYEEEE. The CDR3 covers 16 residues. Trimming removed 0 bases at V and 6 bases at J, with 15 bases between. Here the CDR3 reads CASSLVLPGEAGELFF. CDR3 bases: TGTGCCAGCAGCTTGGTATTACCCGGGGAGGCCGGGGAGCTGTTTTTT.

The chain employs TRBV19 and TRBJ1-2; 8 bases are a match to TRBD1. This CDR3 is 15 amino acids long. Unmatched junction bases numbered 10, after V lost 7 bases and J lost 3 bases. Germline V gene data show CDR1 as LNHDA and CDR2 as SQIVND (reference sequence). This CDR3 is CASKERTGTYYGYTF. The CDR3 DNA sequence: TGTGCCAGTAAGGAGCGGACAGGGACTTACTATGGCTACACCTTC. Using reference TRBV19 and TRBJ1-2 for the parts outside the CDR3, the full variable domain is DGGITQSPKYLFRKEGQNVTLSCEQNLNHDAMYWYRQDPGQGLRLIYYSQIVNDFQKGDIAEGYSVSREKKESFPLTVTSAQKNPTAFYLCASKERTGTYYGYTFGSGTRLTVV.

The J gene is TRBJ2-3, the V gene TRBV9, with D perhaps TRBD1 (5 bases). The CDR3 contains 18 residues. The germline V gene has CDR1 SGDLS and CDR2 YYNGEE. Trimming left V 0 bases short and J 6 bases short, with 23 bases between. The chain's CDR3 is CASSVAPTVVFGGDTQYF. DNA for the CDR3: TGTGCCAGCAGCGTAGCGCCGACAGTCGTCTTTGGTGGTGATACGCAGTATTTT.

The chain employs TRBV7-9 and TRBJ2-7; 7 bases are a match to TRBD1. The CDR3 runs 14 residues. Trimming removed 2 bases from V and 2 bases from J; junction bases left unmatched: 3. Germline V gene sequence: CDR1 SEHNR, CDR2 FQNEAQ (reference sequence). The CDR3 sequence: CASSLWDRPYEQYF. The CDR3 DNA follows: TGTGCCAGCAGCTTATGGGACAGACCCTACGAGCAGTACTTC.

This clone was picked up one time. The V and J genes are TRBV9 and TRBJ1-1; D unresolved. The CDR3 contains 16 residues. Germline lookup yields CDR1 SGDLS and CDR2 YYNGEE. The V end lost 4 bases, the J end lost 1 base, and 17 bases lay between the germline ends. CDR3 in amino acids: CASSPAGRGWNTEAFF. Written as DNA, the CDR3 is TGTGCCAGCAGCCCAGCGGGCCGCGGATGGAACACTGAAGCTTTCTTT.

This chain links TRBV29-1 with TRBJ2-5, with 8 bases fitting TRBD1. Trimming removed 4 bases from V and 3 bases from J; junction bases left unmatched: 4. There are 13 residues in the CDR3. Germline CDR1 and CDR2: SQVTM and ANQGSEA. CDR3 nucleotides: TGCAGCGTTGTGGCGACAGGGGAAGAGACCCAGTACTTC. Translated: CSVVATGEETQYF.

The rearrangement uses TRBV6-1 and TRBJ1-1; no clear D. CDR3 length: 17 residues. The germline V and J ends were trimmed by 0 bases and 3 bases, with 17 bases remaining between them. The germline V gene encodes CDR1 MNHNS and CDR2 SASEGT. The CDR3 DNA reads as TGTGCCAGCAGTGAAGCCGGGGTACCCCTCGGGGACACTGAAGCTTTCTTT. Protein: CASSEAGVPLGDTEAFF.

J is TRBJ1-5 and V is TRBV6-5, with D perhaps matching TRBD1 (6 bases). The ends were cut back, 5 bases at V and 5 bases at J, with 13 bases in the middle. The germline CDR1 and CDR2 sequences are MNHEY and SVGAGI. This CDR3 region has 14 residues. In DNA, the CDR3 is TGTGCCAGCAGTAGATGGGGGCCGGATCAGCCCCAGCATTTT. Translated: CASSRWGPDQPQHF.

The chain is built from TRBV4-3 and TRBJ2-7, with D hard to call. Deletions cut 0 bases from V and 0 bases from J, with 6 bases between. This CDR3 region has 14 residues. Germline CDR1 and CDR2: LGHNA and YSLEER. CDR3 coding DNA: TGCGCCAGCAGCCAAGAACAGCTCTCCTACGAGCAGTACTTC. This gives the protein CASSQEQLSYEQYF.